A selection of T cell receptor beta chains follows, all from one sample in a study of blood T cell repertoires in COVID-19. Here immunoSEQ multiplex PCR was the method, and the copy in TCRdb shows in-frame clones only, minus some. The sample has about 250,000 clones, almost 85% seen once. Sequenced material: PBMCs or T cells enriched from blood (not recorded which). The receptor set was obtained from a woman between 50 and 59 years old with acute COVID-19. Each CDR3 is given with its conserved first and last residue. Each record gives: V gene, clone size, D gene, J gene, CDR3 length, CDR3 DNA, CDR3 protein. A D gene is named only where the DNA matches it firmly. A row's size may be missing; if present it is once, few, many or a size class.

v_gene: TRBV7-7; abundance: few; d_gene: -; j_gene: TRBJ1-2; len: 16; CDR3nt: TGTGCCAGCAGCTTAGCGCAAGGGATCGGGAAGTATGGCTACACCTTC; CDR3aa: CASSLAQGIGKYGYTF
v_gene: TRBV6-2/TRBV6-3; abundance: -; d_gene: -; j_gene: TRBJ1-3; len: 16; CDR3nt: TGTGCCAGCAGTGGGGATCCCAGGGTTTCTGGAAACACCATATATTTT; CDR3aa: CASSGDPRVSGNTIYF
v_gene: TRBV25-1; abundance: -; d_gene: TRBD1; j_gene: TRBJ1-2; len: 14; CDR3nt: TGTGCCAGCAGTGGCGGGACAGCCTACTATGGCTACACCTTC; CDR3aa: CASSGGTAYYGYTF
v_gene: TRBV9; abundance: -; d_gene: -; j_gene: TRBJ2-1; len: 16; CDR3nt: TGTGCCAGCAGCGCAGGGGGGATAAGCTCCTACAATGAGCAGTTCTTC; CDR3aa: CASSAGGISSYNEQFF
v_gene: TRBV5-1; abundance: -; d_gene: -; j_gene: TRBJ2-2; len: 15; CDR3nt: TGCGCCAGCAGCTTGGGGCAGGAGGGCACCGGGGAGCTGTTTTTT; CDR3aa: CASSLGQEGTGELFF
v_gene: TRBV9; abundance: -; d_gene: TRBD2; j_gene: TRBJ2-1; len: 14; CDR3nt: TGTGCCAGCAGCGGTAGCGGGACTAGCGGGGAGCAGTTCTTC; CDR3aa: CASSGSGTSGEQFF
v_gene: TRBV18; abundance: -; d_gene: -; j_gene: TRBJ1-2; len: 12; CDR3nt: TGTGCCAGCTCACCAATCCAGGGTGGCTACACCTTC; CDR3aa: CASSPIQGGYTF
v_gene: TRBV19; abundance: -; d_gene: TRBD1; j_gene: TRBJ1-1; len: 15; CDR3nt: TGTGCCAGTAGTGAAACAGGGGGAATGAACACTGAAGCTTTCTTT; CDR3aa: CASSETGGMNTEAFF
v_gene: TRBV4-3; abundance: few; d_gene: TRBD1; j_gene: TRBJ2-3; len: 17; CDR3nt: TGCGCCAGCAGCCAGGAAATCGACAGGGGGCGTAAAGATACGCAGTATTTT; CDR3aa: CASSQEIDRGRKDTQYF
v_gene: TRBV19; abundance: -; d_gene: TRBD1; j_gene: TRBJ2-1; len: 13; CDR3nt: TGTGCCAGTAGTATGAACAGGGGAAGGGAGCAGTTCTTC; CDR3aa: CASSMNRGREQFF
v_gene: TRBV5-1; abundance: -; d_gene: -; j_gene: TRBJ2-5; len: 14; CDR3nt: TGCGCCAGCAGCTTGGACAGGGTGAGCGAGACCCAGTACTTC; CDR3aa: CASSLDRVSETQYF
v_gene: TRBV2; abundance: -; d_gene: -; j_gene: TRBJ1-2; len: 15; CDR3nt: TGTGCCAGCAGTGAAGCGCTTAACAGGGTTGGTGGCTACACCTTC; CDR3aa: CASSEALNRVGGYTF
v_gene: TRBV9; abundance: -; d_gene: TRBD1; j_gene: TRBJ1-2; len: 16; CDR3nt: TGTGCCAGCAGCGTAGCTACGGGGACAGGCGGTTACGGCTACACCTTC; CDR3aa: CASSVATGTGGYGYTF
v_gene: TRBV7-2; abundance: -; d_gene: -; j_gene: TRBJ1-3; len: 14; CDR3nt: TGTGCCAGCAGCCAAACAAGGGGGGGAAACACCATATATTTT; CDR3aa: CASSQTRGGNTIYF
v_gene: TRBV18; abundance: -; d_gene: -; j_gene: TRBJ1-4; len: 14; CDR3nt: TGTGCCAGCTCACTACAGGAAGTTGGTGAAAAACTGTTTTTT; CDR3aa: CASSLQEVGEKLFF
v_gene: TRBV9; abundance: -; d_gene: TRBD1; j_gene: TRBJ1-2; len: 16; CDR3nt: TGTGCCAGCAGCGCCTCGTCACGTGGACAGGGATATGGCTACACCTTC; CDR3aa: CASSASSRGQGYGYTF
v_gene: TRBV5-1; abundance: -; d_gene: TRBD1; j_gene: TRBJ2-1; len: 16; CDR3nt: TGCGCCAGCAGCTTTACGACAGGGGGCTCCTACAATGAGCAGTTCTTC; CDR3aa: CASSFTTGGSYNEQFF
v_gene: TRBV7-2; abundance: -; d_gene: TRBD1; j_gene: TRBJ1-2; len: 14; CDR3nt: TGTGCCAGCAGCTCGGCGGGACAGGGATATGGCTACACCTTC; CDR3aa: CASSSAGQGYGYTF
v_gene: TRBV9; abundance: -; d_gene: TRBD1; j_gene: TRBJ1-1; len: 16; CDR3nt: TGTGCCAGCAGCGTAGGGTCAGGGAGACAGGGGGCTGAAGCTTTCTTT; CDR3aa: CASSVGSGRQGAEAFF
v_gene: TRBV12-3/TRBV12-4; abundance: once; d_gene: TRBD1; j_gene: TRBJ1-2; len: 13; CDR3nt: TGTGCCAGCAGTAGGACAGGGGGGGATGGCTACACCTTC; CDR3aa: CASSRTGGDGYTF
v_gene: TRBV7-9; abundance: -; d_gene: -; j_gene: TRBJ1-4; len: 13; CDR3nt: TGTGCCAGCAGCTTAGATGGGAGTAGAGAGCTGTTTTTT; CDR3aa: CASSLDGSRELFF
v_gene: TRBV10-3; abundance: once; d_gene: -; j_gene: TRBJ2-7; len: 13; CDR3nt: TGTGCCATCAGTGAGTCGGCCCCACCGGAGCAGTACTTC; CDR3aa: CAISESAPPEQYF
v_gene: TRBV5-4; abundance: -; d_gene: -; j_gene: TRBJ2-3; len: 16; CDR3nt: TGTGCCAGCAGCTTGGTGGCAGGCGTGATCACAGATACGCAGTATTTT; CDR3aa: CASSLVAGVITDTQYF
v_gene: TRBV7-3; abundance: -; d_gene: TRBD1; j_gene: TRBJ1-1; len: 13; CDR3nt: TGTGCCAGCAGCCCCCAGGGGGGCCTTGGAGCTTTCTTT; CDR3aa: CASSPQGGLGAFF
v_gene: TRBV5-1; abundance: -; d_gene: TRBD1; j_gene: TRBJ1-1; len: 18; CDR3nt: TGCGCCAGCAGCTCCTTCGGGGACAGGGGCCTCGTGAACACTGAAGCTTTCTTT; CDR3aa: CASSSFGDRGLVNTEAFF
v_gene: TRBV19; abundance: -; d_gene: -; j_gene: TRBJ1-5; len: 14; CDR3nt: TGTGCCAGTGCCGTACAGGGAGGCAATCAGCCCCAGCATTTT; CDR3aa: CASAVQGGNQPQHF
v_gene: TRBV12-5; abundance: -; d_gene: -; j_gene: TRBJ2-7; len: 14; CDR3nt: TGTGCTAGTGGCTCCTCAGGGGTACTCTACGAGCAGTACTTC; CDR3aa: CASGSSGVLYEQYF
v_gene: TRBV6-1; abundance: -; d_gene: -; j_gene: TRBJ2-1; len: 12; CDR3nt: TGTGCCAGCAGTGAGAGGGGGAATGAGCAGTTCTTC; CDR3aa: CASSERGNEQFF
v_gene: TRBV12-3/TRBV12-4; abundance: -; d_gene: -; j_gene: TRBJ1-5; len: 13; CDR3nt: TGTGCCAGCCCCTCGGGGAGCAATCAGCCCCAGCATTTT; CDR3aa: CASPSGSNQPQHF
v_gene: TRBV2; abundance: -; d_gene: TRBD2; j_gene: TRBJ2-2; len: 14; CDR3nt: TGTGCCAGCATGGGGGGGACGAACACCGGGGAGCTGTTTTTT; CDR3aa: CASMGGTNTGELFF
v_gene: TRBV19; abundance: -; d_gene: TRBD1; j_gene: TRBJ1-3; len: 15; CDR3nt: TGTGCCAGTAGTCCCCTCCCGGGACAGGGAGGCACCATATATTTT; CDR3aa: CASSPLPGQGGTIYF
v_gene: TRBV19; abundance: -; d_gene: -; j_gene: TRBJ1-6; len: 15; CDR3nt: TGTGCCAGTAGTATGGGCCAGGGTGGTAATTCACCCCTCCACTTT; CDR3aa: CASSMGQGGNSPLHF
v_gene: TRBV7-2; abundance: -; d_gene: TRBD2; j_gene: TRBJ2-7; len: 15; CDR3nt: TGTGCCAGCAGCTTAACTCTAGCGGGGAACTACGAGCAGTACTTC; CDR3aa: CASSLTLAGNYEQYF
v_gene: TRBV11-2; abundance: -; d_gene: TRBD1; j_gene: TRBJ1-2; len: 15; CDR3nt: TGTGCCAGCACCCTATCCAGGACAGGGGCCAATGGCTACACCTTC; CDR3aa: CASTLSRTGANGYTF
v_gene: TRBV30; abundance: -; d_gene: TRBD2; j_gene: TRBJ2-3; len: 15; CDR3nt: TGTGCCTGGAGTGGGACTAGCGGGGGGGCAGATACGCAGTATTTT; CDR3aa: CAWSGTSGGADTQYF